This T cell receptor (beta chain) was observed in a study of T cells after yellow fever vaccination. Study at large: Preparation used SMART-Seq v4 Ultra Low Input for the low-cell-number fractions.

TCRdb re-called the 5' RACE reads with MiXCR, one entry per CDR3 protein. The sample contains around 330,000 distinct CDR3 sequences, roughly 3.5% of which appear only once. Germline assignment: CDR1 SEHNR and CDR2 FQNEAQ (reference sequence). Germline trimming cut 5 bases from V and 4 bases from J; bases unmatched to any gene: 9. This CDR3 has 15 residues. The study's findings and limits: The booster saw the reappearance of most primary-vaccination clones (approximately 96% CD4, 88% CD8). The secondary response peaked faster, at day 5 versus 15, but was weaker.

This clonotype was seen many times. Its target is not known. The sequence derives from a young man who received the YFV17D yellow fever vaccine. Sample: PBMCs, taken on the day of the yellow fever booster vaccination. The rearrangement uses TRBV7-9 and TRBJ2-3; 7 bases fit TRBD2. CDR3 sequence reads: CASSTYGGGADTQYF. CDR3 sequence (DNA): TGTGCCAGCAGCACCTACGGGGGAGGGGCAGATACGCAGTATTTT.